This T cell receptor beta chain stems from a study of T cells in Graves' hyperthyroidism and ophthalmopathy. This clonotype was counted many times. The CDR3 sequence is 16 residues long. Germline V gene sequence: CDR1 SGHAT, CDR2 FQNNGV. V gave up 4 bases and J gave up 4 bases, with 16 bases separating them. Based on clinical symptoms, serum thyroxine and TRAb, thyroid ultrasound and orbital computed tomography, diagnoses were reached. It was RNA transcripts that yielded the amplified TCR beta CDR3 regions. A set of HTBI primers served as the primers for a first-round RT-PCR of the TCR CDR3. TCRdb itself ran the multiplex PCR reads through MiXCR, one entry per CDR3 protein. The sample holds roughly 200,000 distinct CDR3 sequences, approximately 20% seen once.

Material for sequencing was blood. The chain employs TRBV11-2 and TRBJ2-2, with D possibly TRBD1 on 6 matching bases. The origin of this receptor is a man aged 35-49 years with Graves' hyperthyroidism. The CDR3 nucleotides are TGTGCCAGCAGCTCCCGGACAGCCGCGGGCACCGGGGAGCTGTTTTTT. Residues: CASSSRTAAGTGELFF.